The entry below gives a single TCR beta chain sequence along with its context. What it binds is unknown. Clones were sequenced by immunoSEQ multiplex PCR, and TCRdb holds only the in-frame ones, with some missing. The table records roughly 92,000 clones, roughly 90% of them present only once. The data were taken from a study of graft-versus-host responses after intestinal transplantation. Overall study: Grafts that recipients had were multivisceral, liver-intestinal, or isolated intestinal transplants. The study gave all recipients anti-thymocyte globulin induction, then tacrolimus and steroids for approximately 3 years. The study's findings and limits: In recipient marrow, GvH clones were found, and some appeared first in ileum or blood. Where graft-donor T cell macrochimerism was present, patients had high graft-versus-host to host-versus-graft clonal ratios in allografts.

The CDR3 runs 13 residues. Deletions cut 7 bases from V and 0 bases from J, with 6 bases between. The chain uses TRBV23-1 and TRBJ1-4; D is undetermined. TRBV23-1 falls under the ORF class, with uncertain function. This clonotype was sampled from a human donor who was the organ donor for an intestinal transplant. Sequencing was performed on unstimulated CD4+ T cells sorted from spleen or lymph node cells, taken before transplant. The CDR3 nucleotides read TGCGCCAGCAAGACATCAACTAATGAAAAACTGTTTTTT. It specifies CASKTSTNEKLFF.